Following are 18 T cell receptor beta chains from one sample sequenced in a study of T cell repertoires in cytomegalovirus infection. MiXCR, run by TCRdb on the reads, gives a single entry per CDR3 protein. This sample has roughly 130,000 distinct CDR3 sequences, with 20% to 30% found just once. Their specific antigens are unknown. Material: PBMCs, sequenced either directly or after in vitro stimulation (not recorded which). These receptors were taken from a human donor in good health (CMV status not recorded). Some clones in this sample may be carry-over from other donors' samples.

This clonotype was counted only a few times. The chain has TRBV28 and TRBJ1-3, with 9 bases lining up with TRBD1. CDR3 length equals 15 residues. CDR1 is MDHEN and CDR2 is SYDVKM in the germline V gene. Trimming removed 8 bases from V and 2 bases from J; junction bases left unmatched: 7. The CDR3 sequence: CASEAWTGAGNTIYF. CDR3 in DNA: TGTGCCAGCGAGGCCTGGACAGGGGCTGGAAACACCATATATTTT.

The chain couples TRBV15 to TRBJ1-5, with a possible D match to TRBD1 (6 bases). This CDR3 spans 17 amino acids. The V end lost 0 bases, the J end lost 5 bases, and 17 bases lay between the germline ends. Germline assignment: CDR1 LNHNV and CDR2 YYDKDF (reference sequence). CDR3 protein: CATSRDSGRGGDQPQHF. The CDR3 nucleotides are TGTGCCACCAGCAGAGATTCCGGCAGGGGAGGTGATCAGCCCCAGCATTTT.

CDR3 region: CASSALADSYEQYF. The CDR3 DNA is TGTGCCAGCTCAGCACTAGCGGACTCCTACGAGCAGTACTTC. J is TRBJ2-7 and V is TRBV18, with TRBD2 identical over 8 bases. Germline-derived CDR1 and CDR2 are KGHSH and LQKENI. CDR3 length equals 14 residues. The V segment lost 5 bases and the J segment 0 bases; nucleotides outside the gene matches: 3.

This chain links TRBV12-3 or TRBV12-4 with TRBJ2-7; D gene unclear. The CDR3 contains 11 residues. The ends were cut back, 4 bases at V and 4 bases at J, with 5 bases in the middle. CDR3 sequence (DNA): TGTGCCAGCAGTTCAATTTACGAGCAGTACTTC. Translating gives CASSSIYEQYF.

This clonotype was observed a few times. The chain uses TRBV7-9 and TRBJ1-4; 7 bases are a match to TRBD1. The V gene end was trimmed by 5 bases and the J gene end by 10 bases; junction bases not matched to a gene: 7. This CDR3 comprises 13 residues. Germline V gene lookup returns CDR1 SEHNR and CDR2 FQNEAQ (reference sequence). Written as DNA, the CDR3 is TGTGCCAGCAGCCTCATCAGGGGGGGAAAACTGTTTTTT. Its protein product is CASSLIRGGKLFF.

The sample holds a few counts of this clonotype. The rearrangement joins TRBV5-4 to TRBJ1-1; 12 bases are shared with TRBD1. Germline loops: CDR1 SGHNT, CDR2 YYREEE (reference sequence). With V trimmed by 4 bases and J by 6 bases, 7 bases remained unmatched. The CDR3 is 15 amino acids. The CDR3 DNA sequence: TGTGCCAGCAGCCAGACCGGGACAGGGGGCTCTGAAGCTTTCTTT. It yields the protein CASSQTGTGGSEAFF. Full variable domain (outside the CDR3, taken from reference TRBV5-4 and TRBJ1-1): ETGVTQSPTHLIKTRGQQVTLRCSSQSGHNTVSWYQQALGQGPQFIFQYYREEENGRGNFPPRFSGLQFPNYSSELNVNALELDDSALYLCASSQTGTGGSEAFFGQGTRLTVV.

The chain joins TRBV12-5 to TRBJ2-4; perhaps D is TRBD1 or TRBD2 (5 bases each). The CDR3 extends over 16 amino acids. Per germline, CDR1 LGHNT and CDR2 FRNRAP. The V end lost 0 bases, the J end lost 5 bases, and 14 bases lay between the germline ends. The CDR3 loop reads CASGLVLGVEENIQYF. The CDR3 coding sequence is TGTGCTAGTGGTTTGGTACTAGGGGTGGAGGAAAACATTCAGTACTTC.

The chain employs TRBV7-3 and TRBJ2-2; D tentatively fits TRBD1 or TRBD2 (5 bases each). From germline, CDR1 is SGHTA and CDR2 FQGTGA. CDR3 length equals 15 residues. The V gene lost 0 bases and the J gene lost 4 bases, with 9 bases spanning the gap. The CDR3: CASSLTRGGTGELFF. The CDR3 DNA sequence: TGTGCCAGCAGCTTAACGAGGGGCGGCACCGGGGAGCTGTTTTTT.

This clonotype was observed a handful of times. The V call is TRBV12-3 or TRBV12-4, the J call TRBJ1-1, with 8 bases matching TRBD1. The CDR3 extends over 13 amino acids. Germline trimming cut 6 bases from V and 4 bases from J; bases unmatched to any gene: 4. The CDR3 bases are TGTGCCAGCAGGATTACAGGGGGCACTGAAGCTTTCTTT. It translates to CASRITGGTEAFF.

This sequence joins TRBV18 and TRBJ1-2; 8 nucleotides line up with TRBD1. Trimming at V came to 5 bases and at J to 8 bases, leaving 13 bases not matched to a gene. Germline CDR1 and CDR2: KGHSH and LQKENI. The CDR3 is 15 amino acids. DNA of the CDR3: TGTGCCAGCTCATCGACCGGGACAGGTGTCTTAGGCTACACCTTC. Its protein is CASSSTGTGVLGYTF. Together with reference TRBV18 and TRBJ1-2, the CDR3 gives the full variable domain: NAGVMQNPRHLVRRRGQEARLRCSPMKGHSHVYWYRQLPEEGLKFMVYLQKENIIDESGMPKERFSAEFPKEGPSILRIQQVVRGDSAAYFCASSSTGTGVLGYTFGSGTRLTVV.

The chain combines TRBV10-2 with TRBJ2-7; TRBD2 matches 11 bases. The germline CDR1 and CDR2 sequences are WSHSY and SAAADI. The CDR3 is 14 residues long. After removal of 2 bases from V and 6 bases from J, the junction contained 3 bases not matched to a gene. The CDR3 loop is CASSEISGRGEQYV. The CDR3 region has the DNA TGCGCCAGCAGTGAGATTAGCGGGAGGGGCGAGCAGTACGTC.

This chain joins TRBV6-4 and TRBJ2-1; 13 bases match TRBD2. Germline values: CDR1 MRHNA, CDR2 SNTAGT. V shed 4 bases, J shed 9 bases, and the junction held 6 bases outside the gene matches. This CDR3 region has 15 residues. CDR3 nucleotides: TGTGCCAGCAGTGTACTAGCGGGAGGGTCCGGTGAGCAGTTCTTC. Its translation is CASSVLAGGSGEQFF.

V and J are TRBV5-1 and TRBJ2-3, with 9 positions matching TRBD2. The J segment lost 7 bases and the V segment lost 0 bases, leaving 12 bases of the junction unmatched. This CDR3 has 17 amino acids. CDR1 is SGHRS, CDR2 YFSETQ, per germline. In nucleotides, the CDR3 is TGCGCCAGCAGCTTGGGAGGAAGCGGGAGGCCGGGGAATACGCAGTATTTT. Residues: CASSLGGSGRPGNTQYF.

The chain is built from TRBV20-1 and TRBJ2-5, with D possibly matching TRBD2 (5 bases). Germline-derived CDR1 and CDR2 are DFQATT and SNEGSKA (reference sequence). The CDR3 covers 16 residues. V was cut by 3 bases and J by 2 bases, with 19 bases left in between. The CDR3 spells CSASGEEGRKQETQYF. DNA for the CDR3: TGCAGTGCTAGCGGGGAAGAAGGGCGAAAACAAGAGACCCAGTACTTC.

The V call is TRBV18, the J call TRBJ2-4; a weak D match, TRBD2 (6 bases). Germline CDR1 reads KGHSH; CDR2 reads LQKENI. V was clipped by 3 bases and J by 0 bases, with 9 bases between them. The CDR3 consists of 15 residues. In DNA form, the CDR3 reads TGTGCCAGCTCACCCGAACTAGCAGCCAAAAACATTCAGTACTTC. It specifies CASSPELAAKNIQYF.

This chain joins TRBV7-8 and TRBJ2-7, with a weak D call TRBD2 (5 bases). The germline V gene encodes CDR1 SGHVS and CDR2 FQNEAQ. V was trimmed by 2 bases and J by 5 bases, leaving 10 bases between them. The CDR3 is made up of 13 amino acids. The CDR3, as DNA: TGTGCCAGCAGCTTAACTAGTCTGCACGAGCAGTACTTC. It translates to CASSLTSLHEQYF.

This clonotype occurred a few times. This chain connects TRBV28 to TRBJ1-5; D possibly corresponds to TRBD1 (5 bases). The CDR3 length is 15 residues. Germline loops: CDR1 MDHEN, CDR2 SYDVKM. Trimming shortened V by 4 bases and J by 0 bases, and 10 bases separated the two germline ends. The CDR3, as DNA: TGTGCCAGCAGTTCAAGGGACGGTAGCAATCAGCCCCAGCATTTT. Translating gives CASSSRDGSNQPQHF.

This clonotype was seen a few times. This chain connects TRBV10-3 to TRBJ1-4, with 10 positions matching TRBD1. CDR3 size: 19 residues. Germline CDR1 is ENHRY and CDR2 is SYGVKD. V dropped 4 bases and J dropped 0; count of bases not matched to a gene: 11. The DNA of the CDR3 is TGTGCCATCAGTGCCTCCCCCGGGACAGGGGTCGCAACTAATGAAAAACTGTTTTTT. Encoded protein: CAISASPGTGVATNEKLFF.